These 27 T cell receptor beta chains were sequenced from one sample in a study of early T cells in non-severe SARS-CoV-2 infection. One entry per CDR3 protein, called by TCRdb with MiXCR from the 5' RACE reads. The sample carries about 60,000 distinct CDR3 sequences, about 9.8% recorded once. Source material: whole blood. These TCRs come from an adult who was a healthcare worker with PCR-confirmed SARS-CoV-2 infection or an uninfected control (not recorded which).

Only one count was recorded for this clonotype. This rearrangement joins TRBV7-8 to TRBJ2-7; D unclear. V was cut by 4 bases and J by 0 bases, with 10 bases left in between. CDR1 is SGHVS, CDR2 FQNEAQ, per germline. CDR3 length equals 14 residues. DNA for the CDR3: TGTGCCAGCAGCTCCCCAGGTTTCTCCTACGAGCAGTACTTC. Amino acid sequence: CASSSPGFSYEQYF.

V and J are TRBV5-6 and TRBJ1-2, with TRBD1 identical over 7 bases. CDR3 length: 14 amino acids. V lost 7 bases and J lost 8; bases outside the gene matches: 14. The germline CDR1 and CDR2 sequences are SGHDT and YYEEEE. The DNA of the CDR3 is TGTGCCAGCCGAATAGACAGGGCACCTGGCGGCTACACCTTC. It specifies CASRIDRAPGGYTF. Drawing the rest from reference TRBV5-6 and TRBJ1-2, the complete variable domain is DAGVTQSPTHLIKTRGQQVTLRCSPKSGHDTVSWYQQALGQGPQFIFQYYEEEERQRGNFPDRFSGHQFPNYSSELNVNALLLGDSALYLCASRIDRAPGGYTFGSGTRLTVV.

The table lists this clonotype with many counts. This rearrangement joins TRBV24-1 to TRBJ1-2; 7 positions agree with TRBD1. This CDR3 region has 18 residues. Unmatched junction bases numbered 18, after V lost 3 bases and J lost 6 bases. The germline V gene encodes CDR1 KGHDR and CDR2 SFDVKD. CDR3 sequence: CATSDHTLAGGTGDGYTF. CDR3 bases: TGTGCCACCAGTGATCATACCCTGGCTGGCGGAACAGGGGATGGCTACACCTTC.

Only a few counts were recorded for this clonotype. The CDR3 is CSVEEPAGTYEQYF. CDR3 sequence (DNA): TGCAGCGTTGAGGAGCCAGCGGGGACCTACGAGCAGTACTTC. This chain uses TRBV29-1 with TRBJ2-7; TRBD2 agrees at 7 bases. The V and J ends lost 3 bases and 2 bases, in that order; junction bases with no gene match: 7. Germline CDR1 SQVTM, CDR2 ANQGSEA. This CDR3 is 14 amino acids long.

This clonotype was counted at least ten times. This chain connects TRBV18 to TRBJ1-1; 12 nucleotides match TRBD1. Looked up from germline, CDR1 is KGHSH and CDR2 is LQKENI. The CDR3 has 18 amino acids. Trimming at V came to 1 base and at J to 3 bases, leaving 9 bases not matched to a gene. The CDR3, as DNA: TGTGCCAGCTCACCACTATTCGGGACAGGGGGCTGGGACACTGAAGCTTTCTTT. It encodes CASSPLFGTGGWDTEAFF.

About this clonotype: This may stem from a read error, because a much larger clone lies one nucleotide away. The chain is built from TRBV5-5 and TRBJ1-1, with 7 bases identical to TRBD1. Germline assignment: CDR1 SGHKS and CDR2 YYEKEE (reference sequence). The CDR3 runs 18 residues. CDR3 nucleotide sequence: TGTGGCAGCAGCTTTTCCCGTTTGTCCAGGGGGATGAACACTGAAGCTTTCTTT. Encoded protein: CGSSFSRLSRGMNTEAFF.

The rearrangement joins TRBV3-1 to TRBJ2-3; D gene uncertain. With 0 bases removed from V and 10 bases from J, the gap between germline ends came to 11 bases. This CDR3 region has 13 residues. Germline assignment: CDR1 LGHDT and CDR2 YNNKEL (reference sequence). CDR3 DNA sequence: TGTGCCAGCAGCCAAGACGCGGCCTACCCGCAGTATTTT. Amino acids: CASSQDAAYPQYF.

This clonotype is labeled as medium-sized (0.01 to 0.1%). The chain joins TRBV18 to TRBJ1-3, with 7 bases fitting TRBD1. Germline V gene sequence: CDR1 KGHSH, CDR2 LQKENI. V was pared by 5 bases and J by 3 bases, with 7 bases of the junction left unmatched. CDR3 length equals 15 residues. CDR3 protein: CASSEGQYLGNTIYF. CDR3 sequence (DNA): TGTGCCAGCTCAGAGGGACAGTATCTTGGAAACACCATATATTTT. Together with reference TRBV18 and TRBJ1-3, the CDR3 gives the full variable domain: NAGVMQNPRHLVRRRGQEARLRCSPMKGHSHVYWYRQLPEEGLKFMVYLQKENIIDESGMPKERFSAEFPKEGPSILRIQQVVRGDSAAYFCASSEGQYLGNTIYFGEGSWLTVV.

This clonotype occurred a few times. The chain is built from TRBV7-2 and TRBJ1-3, with D perhaps TRBD1 (5 bases). This CDR3 has 13 amino acids. From germline, CDR1 is SGHTA and CDR2 FQGNSA. V was cut by 5 bases and J by 2 bases, with 7 bases left in between. CDR3 bases: TGTGCCAGCAGCACGGGGCCTGGAAACACCATATATTTT. Protein sequence: CASSTGPGNTIYF.

This clonotype came up a few times. The chain combines TRBV2 with TRBJ2-1; 7 bases line up with TRBD1. J lost 5 bases, V lost 6 bases, and 4 bases had no gene match. The CDR3 sequence is 13 residues long. The germline V gene encodes CDR1 SNHLY and CDR2 FYNNEI. The CDR3: CASRGTVNNEQFF. For the CDR3, the DNA is TGTGCCAGCAGGGGGACAGTGAACAATGAGCAGTTCTTC.

This clonotype turned up a few times. The chain couples TRBV6-1 to TRBJ2-4; D is undetermined. This CDR3 comprises 12 residues. V was trimmed by 6 bases and J by 6 bases, leaving 9 bases between them. Germline CDR1 MNHNS, CDR2 SASEGT. In DNA, the CDR3 is TGTGCCAGCAGCTTGGATGGAAACATTCAGTACTTC. It yields the protein CASSLDGNIQYF.

This clonotype occurred a few times. The gene calls are TRBV10-3 and TRBJ2-7; D gene uncertain. Germline loops: CDR1 ENHRY, CDR2 SYGVKD. There are 11 residues in the CDR3. V lost 4 bases and J 1 base, leaving 2 bases between the germline ends. The CDR3 loop is CAISASYEQYF. The DNA of the CDR3 is TGTGCCATCAGTGCGTCCTACGAGCAGTACTTC.

This clonotype was picked up many times. The chain recombines TRBV29-1 with TRBJ2-1, with D unresolved. Looked up from germline, CDR1 is SQVTM and CDR2 is ANQGSEA. Trimming removed 4 bases from V and 9 bases from J, with 7 bases in between. The CDR3 sequence is 10 residues long. CDR3 DNA sequence: TGCAGCGTTGCAGGCACTGAGCAGTTCTTC. Its protein is CSVAGTEQFF.

This clonotype has at least ten counts. The chain couples TRBV5-1 to TRBJ2-1, with 11 bases lining up with TRBD2. V was pared by 4 bases and J by 0 bases, with 12 bases of the junction left unmatched. This CDR3 has 19 residues. In germline, CDR1 is SGHRS, CDR2 YFSETQ. The CDR3 reads CASSRNPGTSGGSYNEQFF. In DNA, the CDR3 is TGCGCCAGCAGCCGTAACCCCGGGACTAGCGGCGGCTCCTACAATGAGCAGTTCTTC.

The sample holds many counts of this clonotype. J is TRBJ2-7 and V is TRBV27, with 8 bases that match TRBD1. The germline V gene encodes CDR1 MNHEY and CDR2 SMNVEV (reference sequence). With V trimmed by 0 bases and J by 5 bases, 3 bases remained unmatched. There are 14 residues in the CDR3. CDR3 DNA: TGTGCCAGCAGTTTATCGGGGACAGGACACGAGCAGTACTTC. Encoded protein: CASSLSGTGHEQYF.

This clonotype showed up just a few times. V is TRBV3-1 and J is TRBJ2-7; D call uncertain. Germline lookup yields CDR1 LGHDT and CDR2 YNNKEL (reference sequence). The CDR3 length is 14 residues. V was pared by 1 base and J by 6 bases, with 13 bases between. CDR3 nucleotides: TGTGCCAGCAGCCAAGGTCTCACTAACTCCGAGCAGTACTTC. It yields the protein CASSQGLTNSEQYF.

V gene TRBV11-2 combines with J gene TRBJ2-5, with a tentative D call TRBD1 (5 bases). This CDR3 region has 13 residues. The ends were cut back, 3 bases at V and 4 bases at J, with 9 bases in the middle. Looked up from germline, CDR1 is SGHAT and CDR2 is FQNNGV. The CDR3 coding sequence is TGTGCCAGCAGCTTCGGACACTTAGAGACCCAGTACTTC. As protein: CASSFGHLETQYF. Full variable domain (rest looked up from reference TRBV11-2 and TRBJ2-5): EAGVAQSPRYKIIEKRQSVAFWCNPISGHATLYWYQQILGQGPKLLIQFQNNGVVDDSQLPKDRFSAERLKGVDSTLKIQPAKLEDSAVYLCASSFGHLETQYFGPGTRLLVL.

This clonotype was seen at least ten times. For the CDR3, the DNA is TGTGCCAGCACCATGGGAGCCGGAGGCATGAACACTGAAGCTTTCTTT. Encoded protein: CASTMGAGGMNTEAFF. The J gene is TRBJ1-1, the V gene TRBV12-3 or TRBV12-4, with D unresolved. The V and J ends lost 7 bases and 0 bases respectively, with 18 bases between them. This CDR3 has 16 residues.

The chain employs TRBV12-3 or TRBV12-4 and TRBJ2-1, with D possibly being TRBD1 or TRBD2 (5 bases each). V dropped 2 bases and J dropped 4 bases, with 12 bases sitting between them. This CDR3 comprises 15 residues. The CDR3 region has the DNA TGTGCCAGCAGTTTAAGGGGACCCCCGTACAATGAGCAGTTCTTC. This codes for CASSLRGPPYNEQFF.

The sample holds many counts of this clonotype. This rearrangement joins TRBV28 to TRBJ2-7; possible D gene TRBD2, 6 bases. The germline gives CDR1 MDHEN, CDR2 SYDVKM. The V and J ends lost 6 bases and 6 bases respectively, with 18 bases between them. The CDR3 runs to 14 residues. The CDR3 region is CASSFPGRWGEQYF. The CDR3 DNA reads as TGTGCCAGCAGCTTCCCGGGGAGGTGGGGCGAGCAGTACTTC.

The CDR3 here is CASSPRDANYEQYF. CDR3 coding DNA: TGTGCCAGCAGCCCCAGGGACGCAAACTACGAGCAGTACTTC. V and J are TRBV13 and TRBJ2-7; D may be TRBD1 or TRBD2 (5 bases each). The CDR3 consists of 14 residues. CDR1 PRHDT and CDR2 FYEKMQ come from the germline V gene (reference sequence). Trimming removed 5 bases at V and 3 bases at J, with 14 bases between.

The V call is TRBV6-2 or TRBV6-3, the J call TRBJ2-7, with 12 bases that match TRBD2. Losses at the gene ends were 7 bases for V and 2 bases for J; bases not matched to a gene: 3. The CDR3 loop spans 14 amino acids. In germline, CDR1 is MNHEY, CDR2 SVGEGT. CDR3 in DNA: TGTGCCAGCAACAGACTAGCGGGAGCCTACGAGCAGTACTTC. Its protein is CASNRLAGAYEQYF.

This clonotype was observed a handful of times. The CDR3 reads CASSADWDGELFF. CDR3 DNA: TGCGCCAGCAGCGCGGACTGGGACGGGGAGCTGTTTTTT. J is TRBJ2-2 and V is TRBV5-1, with D maybe TRBD2 (5 bases). Per germline, CDR1 SGHRS and CDR2 YFSETQ. There are 13 residues in the CDR3. With 4 bases removed from V and 7 bases from J, the gap between germline ends came to 11 bases.

This clonotype was seen many times. The rearrangement joins TRBV30 to TRBJ2-1; TRBD2 matches at 9 bases. Trimming at V came to 7 bases and at J to 9 bases, leaving 16 bases not matched to a gene. The CDR3 contains 15 residues. Germline V gives CDR1 GTSNPN, CDR2 SVGIG (reference sequence). CDR3 amino acids: CAYGFGAGGPGEQFF. The CDR3 DNA sequence: TGTGCCTACGGTTTCGGAGCGGGAGGTCCTGGTGAGCAGTTCTTC.

This clonotype was counted ten times or more. The rearrangement joins TRBV5-1 to TRBJ1-1, with 10 nucleotides matching TRBD1. Germline V CDR1 and CDR2: SGHRS, YFSETQ. V was pared by 7 bases and J by 2 bases, with 8 bases of the junction left unmatched. This CDR3 has 15 amino acids. The CDR3 DNA reads as TGCGCCAGCTTCCGGGACAGGGGAAGTAACACTGAAGCTTTCTTT. This codes for CASFRDRGSNTEAFF.

The V gene is TRBV6-2 or TRBV6-3, the J gene TRBJ1-5, with D possibly TRBD1 on 5 matching bases. Trimming shortened V by 6 bases and J by 3 bases, and 9 bases separated the two germline ends. CDR1 MNHEY and CDR2 SVGEGT come from the germline V gene. The length of the CDR3 is 13 residues. CDR3 coding DNA: TGTGCCAGCAGCCGGGACTACAATCAGCCCCAGCATTTT. Encoded protein: CASSRDYNQPQHF.

This clonotype appeared many times. The chain has TRBV19 and TRBJ2-1, with unresolved D. V was cut by 3 bases and J by 6 bases, with 18 bases left in between. This CDR3 has 16 residues. Germline V lookup: CDR1 LNHDA, CDR2 SQIVND (reference sequence). CDR3 sequence (DNA): TGTGCCAGTAGTATCCGAACAGTGACCCTATCCAATGAGCAGTTCTTC. It specifies CASSIRTVTLSNEQFF.